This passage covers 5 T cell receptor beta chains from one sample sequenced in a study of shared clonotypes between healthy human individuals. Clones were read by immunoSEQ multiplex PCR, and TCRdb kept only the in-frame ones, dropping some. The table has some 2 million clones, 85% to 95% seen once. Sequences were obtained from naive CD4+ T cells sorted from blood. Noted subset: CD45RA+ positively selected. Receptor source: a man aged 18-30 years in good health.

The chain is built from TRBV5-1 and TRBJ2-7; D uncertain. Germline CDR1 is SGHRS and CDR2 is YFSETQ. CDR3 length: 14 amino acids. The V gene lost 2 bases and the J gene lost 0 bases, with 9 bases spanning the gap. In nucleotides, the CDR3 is TGCGCCAGCAGCTTCGCAGATTTCTCCTACGAGCAGTACTTC. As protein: CASSFADFSYEQYF. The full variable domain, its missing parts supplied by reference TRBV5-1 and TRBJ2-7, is KAGVTQTPRYLIKTRGQQVTLSCSPISGHRSVSWYQQTPGQGLQFLFEYFSETQRNKGNFPGRFSGRQFSNSRSEMNVSTLELGDSALYLCASSFADFSYEQYFGPGTRLTVT.

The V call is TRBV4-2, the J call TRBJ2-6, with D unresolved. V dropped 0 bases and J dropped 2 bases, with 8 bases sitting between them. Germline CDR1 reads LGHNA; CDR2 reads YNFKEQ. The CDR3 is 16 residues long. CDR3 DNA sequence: TGTGCCAGCAGCCAAGAGTGGGGTACTGGGGCCAACGTCCTGACTTTC. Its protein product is CASSQEWGTGANVLTF.

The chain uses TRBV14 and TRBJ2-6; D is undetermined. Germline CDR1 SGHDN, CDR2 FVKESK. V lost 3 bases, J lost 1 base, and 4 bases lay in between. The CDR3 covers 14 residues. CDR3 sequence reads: CASSHPSGANVLTF. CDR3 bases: TGTGCCAGCAGCCACCCTTCTGGGGCCAACGTCCTGACTTTC.

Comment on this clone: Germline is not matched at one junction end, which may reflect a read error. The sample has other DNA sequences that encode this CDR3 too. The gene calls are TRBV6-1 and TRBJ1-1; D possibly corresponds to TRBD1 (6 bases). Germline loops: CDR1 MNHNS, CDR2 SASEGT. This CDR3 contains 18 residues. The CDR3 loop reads CASSGGVGGQTMNTEAFF. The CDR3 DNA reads TGCGCCAGCAGTGGTGGTGTCGGGGGCCAAACCATGAACACTGAAGCTTTCTTT.

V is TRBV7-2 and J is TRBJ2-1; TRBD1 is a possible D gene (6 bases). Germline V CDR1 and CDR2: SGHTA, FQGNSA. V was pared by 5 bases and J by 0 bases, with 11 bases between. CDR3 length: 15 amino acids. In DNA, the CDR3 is TGTGCCAGCAGCCAGAACAGGGCCTCCTACAATGAGCAGTTCTTC. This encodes CASSQNRASYNEQFF.